The rows below give T cell receptor beta chains drawn from one sample of a study of blood T cell repertoires in COVID-19. Assay used: immunoSEQ multiplex PCR; TCRdb lists only in-frame clones, some missing. This sample has roughly 380,000 clones; about nine tenths occur once, and the top ten carry approximately 4.1%. Input material: peripheral blood. The receptors derive from an older woman with COVID-19, enrolled during active disease. Both conserved end residues are part of each CDR3. The D gene is left open where the match is weak. Only part of the rows carry a size: once, few, many, or a class if the clone is expanded.

V: TRBV18; J: TRBJ1-4; size: once; length: 14; D: .; DNA: TGTGCCAGCTCACCGCAGGGTATGGCTGAAAAACTGTTTTTT; CDR3: CASSPQGMAEKLFF
V: TRBV18; J: TRBJ2-7; size: .; length: 16; D: TRBD1; DNA: TGTGCCAGCTCAAGACCACGGACAGGGGGCAACTACGAGCAGTACTTC; CDR3: CASSRPRTGGNYEQYF
V: TRBV23-1; J: TRBJ1-2; size: .; length: 13; D: .; DNA: TGCGCCAGCAGTACCTGGGGGGTGAGTGGCTACACCTTC; CDR3: CASSTWGVSGYTF
V: TRBV7-2; J: TRBJ1-2; size: .; length: 12; D: .; DNA: TGTGCCAGCAGCCGAGCTAACTATGGCTACACCTTC; CDR3: CASSRANYGYTF
V: TRBV14; J: TRBJ1-2; size: .; length: 13; D: .; DNA: TGTGCCAGCAGCCAAGGTCCCGACTATGGCTACACCTTC; CDR3: CASSQGPDYGYTF
V: TRBV5-6; J: TRBJ1-3; size: .; length: 14; D: .; DNA: TGTGCCAGCAGCTTGGGACTCGCTGGAAACACCATATATTTT; CDR3: CASSLGLAGNTIYF
V: TRBV5-6; J: TRBJ1-5; size: .; length: 15; D: TRBD1; DNA: TGTGCCAGCAGCTTGCGGACAGGGAACAATCAGCCCCAGCATTTT; CDR3: CASSLRTGNNQPQHF
V: TRBV19; J: TRBJ1-2; size: few; length: 15; D: .; DNA: TGTGCCAGTAGTACCCGGACATCATGGGACTATGGCTACACCTTC; CDR3: CASSTRTSWDYGYTF
V: TRBV7-3; J: TRBJ1-2; size: .; length: 13; D: TRBD1; DNA: TGTGCCAGCAGCTCACAGGGGGACTATGGCTACACCTTC; CDR3: CASSSQGDYGYTF
V: TRBV5-6; J: TRBJ2-3; size: .; length: 16; D: TRBD1; DNA: TGTGCCAGCAGCTCCCGACAGGGACCGGGCACAGATACGCAGTATTTT; CDR3: CASSSRQGPGTDTQYF
V: TRBV5-1; J: TRBJ1-2; size: .; length: 17; D: TRBD1; DNA: TGCGCCAGCAGCTTGATTACAGGGGGCCTAGCTAACTATGGCTACACCTTC; CDR3: CASSLITGGLANYGYTF
V: TRBV28; J: TRBJ1-3; size: .; length: 16; D: .; DNA: TGTGCCAGCACCCGTGGAGGTTCTCTCTCTGGAAACACCATATATTTT; CDR3: CASTRGGSLSGNTIYF
V: TRBV19; J: TRBJ1-5; size: .; length: 16; D: .; DNA: TGTGCCAGTAGTGTCTCCGGGACAATGAGCAATCAGCCCCAGCATTTT; CDR3: CASSVSGTMSNQPQHF
V: TRBV5-4; J: TRBJ1-2; size: .; length: 11; D: .; DNA: TGTGCCAGCAGCTTCGCAGGCACGTACACCTTC; CDR3: CASSFAGTYTF
V: TRBV7-6; J: TRBJ1-2; size: .; length: 13; D: .; DNA: TGTGCCAGCAGCTTAGAGGTTGGAGTTGGCTACACCTTC; CDR3: CASSLEVGVGYTF
V: TRBV19; J: TRBJ1-1; size: few; length: 16; D: TRBD1; DNA: TGTGCCAGTAGTATAGGAAGGGACAGGTCGAACACTGAAGCTTTCTTT; CDR3: CASSIGRDRSNTEAFF
V: TRBV7-2; J: TRBJ2-2; size: .; length: 17; D: .; DNA: TGTGCCAGCACCCCACTTACGGTTTTCGGGAACACCGGGGAGCTGTTTTTT; CDR3: CASTPLTVFGNTGELFF
V: TRBV5-1; J: TRBJ1-6; size: .; length: 13; D: TRBD1; DNA: TGCGCCAGCAGCTCTGGACAGGGTATGGGCCTCCACTTT; CDR3: CASSSGQGMGLHF
V: TRBV2; J: TRBJ1-1; size: once; length: 14; D: .; DNA: TGTGCCAGCAGTCCAGGGAGGACGAGGACTGAAGCTTTCTTT; CDR3: CASSPGRTRTEAFF
V: TRBV6-5; J: TRBJ1-4; size: .; length: 14; D: .; DNA: TGTGCCAGCAGTCTACAGCTAACTAATGAAAAACTGTTTTTT; CDR3: CASSLQLTNEKLFF
V: TRBV18; J: TRBJ1-6; size: once; length: 15; D: .; DNA: TGTGCCAGCTCACCGACTTCTGGTTATAATTCACCCCTCCACTTT; CDR3: CASSPTSGYNSPLHF
V: TRBV3-1/TRBV3-2; J: TRBJ1-3; size: .; length: 13; D: .; DNA: TGTGCCAGCAGCCGCGCCGGGGGAAACACCATATATTTT; CDR3: CASSRAGGNTIYF
V: TRBV6-5; J: TRBJ2-3; size: .; length: 13; D: .; DNA: TGTGCCAGCAGGAGGGTCTCCACAGATACGCAGTATTTT; CDR3: CASRRVSTDTQYF
V: TRBV10-3; J: TRBJ1-2; size: .; length: 13; D: TRBD1; DNA: TGTGCCATCAGGCTGGGACAGGGAATTGGCTACACCTTC; CDR3: CAIRLGQGIGYTF
V: TRBV18; J: TRBJ2-7; size: .; length: 18; D: TRBD2; DNA: TGTGCCAGCTCACTTAGGTCCCCTGGCGGGGGGAGCTCCTACGAGCAGTACTTC; CDR3: CASSLRSPGGGSSYEQYF
V: TRBV5-6; J: TRBJ1-4; size: .; length: 13; D: .; DNA: TGTGCCAGCAGCTTGCGGGGGAATGAAAAACTGTTTTTT; CDR3: CASSLRGNEKLFF
V: TRBV5-8; J: TRBJ2-1; size: few; length: 18; D: .; DNA: TGTGCCAGCAGCTCCATGGGGACACGCTCGAGCTCCTACAATGAGCAGTTCTTC; CDR3: CASSSMGTRSSSYNEQFF
V: TRBV4-1; J: TRBJ2-1; size: .; length: 17; D: TRBD1; DNA: TGCGCCAGCAGCCAAGGTAGGGGGACAGGGACCTACAATGAGCAGTTCTTC; CDR3: CASSQGRGTGTYNEQFF
V: TRBV13; J: TRBJ1-4; size: few; length: 15; D: .; DNA: TGTGCCAGCAGCTTCCGACGGCAGGGTGGTGAAAAACTGTTTTTT; CDR3: CASSFRRQGGEKLFF
V: TRBV14; J: TRBJ2-3; size: once; length: 17; D: .; DNA: TGTGCCAGCAGCCAAGATCCAACCGACTTTAGCACAGATACGCAGTATTTT; CDR3: CASSQDPTDFSTDTQYF
V: TRBV7-3; J: TRBJ2-3; size: once; length: 12; D: .; DNA: TGTGCCAGCAGCCAAAACACAGATACGCAGTATTTT; CDR3: CASSQNTDTQYF
V: TRBV11-3; J: TRBJ2-1; size: .; length: 13; D: .; DNA: TGTGCCAGCAGCTCCCCGAGCTACAATGAGCAGTTCTTC; CDR3: CASSSPSYNEQFF
V: TRBV5-1; J: TRBJ2-7; size: .; length: 16; D: TRBD1; DNA: TGCGCCAGCAGCTCGGGACAGGCACTAAGTTTCTACGAGCAGTACTTC; CDR3: CASSSGQALSFYEQYF
V: TRBV28; J: TRBJ1-2; size: .; length: 13; D: TRBD1; DNA: TGTGCCAGCAGTTTTACAGGGGGCTTTGGCTACACCTTC; CDR3: CASSFTGGFGYTF
V: TRBV28; J: TRBJ2-7; size: .; length: 12; D: .; DNA: TGTGCCAGCAGTTTGGCGGGCTACGAGCAGTACTTC; CDR3: CASSLAGYEQYF